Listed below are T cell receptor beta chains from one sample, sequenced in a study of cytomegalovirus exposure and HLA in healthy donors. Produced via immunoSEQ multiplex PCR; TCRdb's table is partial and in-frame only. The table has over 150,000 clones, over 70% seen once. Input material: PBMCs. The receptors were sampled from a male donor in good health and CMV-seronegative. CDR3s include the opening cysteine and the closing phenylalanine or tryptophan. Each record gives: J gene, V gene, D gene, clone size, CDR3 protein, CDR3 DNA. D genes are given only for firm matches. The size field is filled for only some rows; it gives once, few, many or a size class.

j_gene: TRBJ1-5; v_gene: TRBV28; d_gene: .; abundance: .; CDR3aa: CASTLSGNQPQHF; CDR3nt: TGTGCCAGCACTTTATCTGGCAATCAGCCCCAGCATTTT
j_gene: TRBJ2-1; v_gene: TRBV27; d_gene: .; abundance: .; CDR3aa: CASSFNGRYNEQFF; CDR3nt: TGTGCCAGCAGTTTTAATGGCAGATACAATGAGCAGTTCTTC
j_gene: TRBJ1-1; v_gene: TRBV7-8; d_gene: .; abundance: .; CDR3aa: CASSSDVGDTEAFF; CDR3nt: TGTGCCAGCAGCTCGGACGTAGGGGACACTGAAGCTTTCTTT
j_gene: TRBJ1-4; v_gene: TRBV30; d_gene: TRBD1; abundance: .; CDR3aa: CAWSVGQGSGKLFF; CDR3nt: TGTGCCTGGAGTGTGGGACAGGGCTCAGGAAAACTGTTTTTT
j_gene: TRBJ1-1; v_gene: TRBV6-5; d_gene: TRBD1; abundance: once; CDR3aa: CASSYWTGGEAFF; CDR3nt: TGTGCCAGCAGTTACTGGACAGGCGGGGAAGCTTTCTTT
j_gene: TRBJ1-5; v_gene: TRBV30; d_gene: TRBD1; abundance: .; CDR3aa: CAWTPGQGNQPQHF; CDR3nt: TGTGCCTGGACCCCGGGACAGGGTAATCAGCCCCAGCATTTT
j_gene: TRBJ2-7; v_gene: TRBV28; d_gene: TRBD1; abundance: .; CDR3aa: CASSSGTAHKGDF; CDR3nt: TGTGCCAGCAGTTCAGGGACAGCCCATAAGGGCGACTTC
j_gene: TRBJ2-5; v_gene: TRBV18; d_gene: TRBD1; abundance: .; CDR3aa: CASSQGTGETQYF; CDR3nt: TGTGCCAGCTCACAAGGGACAGGAGAGACCCAGTACTTC
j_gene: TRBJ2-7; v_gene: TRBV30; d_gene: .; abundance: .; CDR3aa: CAWSVTGPYEQYF; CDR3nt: TGTGCCTGGAGTGTTACAGGGCCCTACGAGCAGTACTTC
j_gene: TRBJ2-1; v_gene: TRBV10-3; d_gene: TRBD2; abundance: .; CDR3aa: CAIRAGAGTSGSYNEQFF; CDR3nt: TGTGCCATCAGGGCCGGGGCCGGGACTAGCGGGAGCTACAATGAGCAGTTCTTC
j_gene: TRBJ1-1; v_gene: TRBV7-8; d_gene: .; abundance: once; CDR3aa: CASSPHDRRTEAFF; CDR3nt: TGTGCCAGCAGCCCCCACGACAGGAGGACTGAAGCTTTCTTT
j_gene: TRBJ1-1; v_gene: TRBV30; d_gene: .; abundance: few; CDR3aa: CAWKGGRAFF; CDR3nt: TGTGCCTGGAAGGGGGGGCGAGCTTTCTTT
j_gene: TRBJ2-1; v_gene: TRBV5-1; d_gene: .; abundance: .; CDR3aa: CASSATGYNEQFF; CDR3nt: TGCGCCAGCAGCGCGACGGGCTACAATGAGCAGTTCTTC
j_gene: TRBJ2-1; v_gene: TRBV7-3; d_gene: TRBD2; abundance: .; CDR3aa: CASSSRGLAGSSYNEQFF; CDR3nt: TGTGCCAGCAGCTCTAGGGGGCTAGCGGGAAGCTCCTACAATGAGCAGTTCTTC
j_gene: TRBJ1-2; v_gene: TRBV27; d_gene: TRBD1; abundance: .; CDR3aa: CASSVIGQGAPSNYGYTF; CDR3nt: TGTGCCAGCAGTGTGATCGGACAGGGGGCTCCCTCTAACTATGGCTACACCTTC
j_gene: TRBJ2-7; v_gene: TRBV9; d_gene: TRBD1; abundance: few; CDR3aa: CASSVEGQGTYEQYF; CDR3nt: TGTGCCAGCAGCGTAGAAGGACAGGGAACCTACGAGCAGTACTTC
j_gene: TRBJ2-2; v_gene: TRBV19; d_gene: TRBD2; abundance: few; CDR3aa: CASSILAGGFGELFF; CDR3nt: TGTGCCAGTAGTATTCTAGCGGGAGGTTTCGGGGAGCTGTTTTTT
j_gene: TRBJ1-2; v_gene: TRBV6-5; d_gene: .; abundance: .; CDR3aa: CASSYRGEGYTF; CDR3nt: TGTGCCAGCAGTTATAGGGGTGAGGGCTACACCTTC
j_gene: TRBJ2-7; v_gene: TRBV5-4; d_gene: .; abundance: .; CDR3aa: CASSSAGLTYEQYF; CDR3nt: TGTGCCAGCAGCTCCGCTGGACTGACCTACGAGCAGTACTTC
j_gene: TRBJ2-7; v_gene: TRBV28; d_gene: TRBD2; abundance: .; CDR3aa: CASSLTSGRGYEQYF; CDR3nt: TGTGCCAGCAGTTTAACTAGCGGGAGGGGATACGAGCAGTACTTC
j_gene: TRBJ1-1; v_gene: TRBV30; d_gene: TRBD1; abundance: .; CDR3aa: CAWSVLTGGTEAFF; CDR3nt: TGTGCCTGGAGTGTACTAACAGGGGGCACTGAAGCTTTCTTT
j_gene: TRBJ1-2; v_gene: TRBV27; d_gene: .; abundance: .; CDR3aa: CASTPGGYYGYTF; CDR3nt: TGTGCCAGCACCCCGGGGGGGTACTATGGCTACACCTTC
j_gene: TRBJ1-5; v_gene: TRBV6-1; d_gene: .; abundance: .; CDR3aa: CASSETEPRGNQPQHF; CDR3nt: TGTGCCAGCAGCGAAACGGAACCCAGGGGCAATCAGCCCCAGCATTTT